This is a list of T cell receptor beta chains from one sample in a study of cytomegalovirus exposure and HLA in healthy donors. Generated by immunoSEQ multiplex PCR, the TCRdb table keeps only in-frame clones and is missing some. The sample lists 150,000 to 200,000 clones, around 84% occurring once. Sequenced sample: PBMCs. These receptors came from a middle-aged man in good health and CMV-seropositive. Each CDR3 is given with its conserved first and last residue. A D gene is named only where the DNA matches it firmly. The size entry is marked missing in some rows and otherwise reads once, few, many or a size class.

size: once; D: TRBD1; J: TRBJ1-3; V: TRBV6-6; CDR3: CASSRSGQGSGNTIYF; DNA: TGTGCCAGCAGCAGATCGGGACAGGGCTCTGGAAACACCATATATTTT
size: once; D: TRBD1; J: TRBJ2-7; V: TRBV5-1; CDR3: CASSLEGNRGGQYF; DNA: TGCGCCAGCAGCTTGGAGGGTAACAGGGGCGGGCAGTACTTC
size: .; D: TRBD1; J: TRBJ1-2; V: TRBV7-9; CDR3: CASSRGQGGHGYTF; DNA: TGTGCCAGCAGCCGTGGACAGGGAGGACATGGCTACACCTTC
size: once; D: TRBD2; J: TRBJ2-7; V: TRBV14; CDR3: CASSQGLAGRYEQYF; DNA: TGTGCCAGCAGCCAGGGACTAGCGGGACGGTACGAGCAGTACTTC
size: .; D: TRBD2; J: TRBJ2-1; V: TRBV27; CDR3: CASSSGLAGANNEQFF; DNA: TGTGCCAGCAGTTCGGGACTAGCGGGAGCAAACAATGAGCAGTTCTTC
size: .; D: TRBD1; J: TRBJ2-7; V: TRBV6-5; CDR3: CASSHRGTGFYEQYF; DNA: TGTGCCAGCAGTCACAGAGGGACAGGGTTCTACGAGCAGTACTTC
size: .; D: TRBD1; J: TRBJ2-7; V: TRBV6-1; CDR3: CASRGQGLGSYEQYF; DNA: TGTGCCAGCAGAGGACAGGGTTTGGGCTCCTACGAGCAGTACTTC
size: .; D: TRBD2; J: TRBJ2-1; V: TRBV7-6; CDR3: CASRPLAGVGYNEQFF; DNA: TGTGCCAGCAGACCACTAGCGGGAGTCGGTTACAATGAGCAGTTCTTC
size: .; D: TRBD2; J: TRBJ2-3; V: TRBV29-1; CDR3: CSVQAGATDTQYF; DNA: TGCAGCGTCCAAGCGGGGGCCACAGATACGCAGTATTTT
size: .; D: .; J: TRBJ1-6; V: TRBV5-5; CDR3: CASSLVAPHNSPLHF; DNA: TGTGCCAGCAGCTTGGTAGCACCCCATAATTCACCCCTCCACTTT
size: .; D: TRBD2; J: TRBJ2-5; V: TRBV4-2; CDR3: CASSQEVRAGAGFETQYF; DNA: TGTGCCAGCAGCCAAGAAGTTCGCGCGGGAGCGGGTTTCGAGACCCAGTACTTC
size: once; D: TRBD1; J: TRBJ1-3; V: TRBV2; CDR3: CASSAGQGSGNTIYF; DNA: TGTGCCAGCAGCGCCGGACAGGGGTCTGGAAACACCATATATTTT
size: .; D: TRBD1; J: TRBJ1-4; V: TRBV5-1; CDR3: CASSLLTGPNEKLFF; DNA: TGCGCCAGCAGCTTGCTGACAGGGCCTAATGAAAAACTGTTTTTT
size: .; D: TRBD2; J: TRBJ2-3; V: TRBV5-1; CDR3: CASSLTGGGADTQYF; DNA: TGCGCCAGCAGCTTGACGGGGGGGGGAGCAGATACGCAGTATTTT
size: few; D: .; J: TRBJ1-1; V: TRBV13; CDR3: CASSLGVGAKAFF; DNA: TGTGCCAGCAGCTTAGGGGTTGGAGCAAAAGCTTTCTTT
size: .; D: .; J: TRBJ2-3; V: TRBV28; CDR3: CASSFTASGTDTQYF; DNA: TGTGCCAGCAGTTTTACAGCGAGCGGGACAGATACGCAGTATTTT
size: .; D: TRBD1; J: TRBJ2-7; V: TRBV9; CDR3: CASAPGTGVYEQYF; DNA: TGTGCCAGCGCCCCCGGGACAGGAGTCTACGAGCAGTACTTC
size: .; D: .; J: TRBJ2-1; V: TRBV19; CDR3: CASSQMSGNEQFF; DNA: TGTGCCAGTAGCCAGATGTCTGGTAATGAGCAGTTCTTC
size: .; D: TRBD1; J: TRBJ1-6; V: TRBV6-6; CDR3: CASSYRDRGNSPLHF; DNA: TGTGCCAGCAGTTACCGGGACAGGGGTAATTCACCCCTCCACTTT
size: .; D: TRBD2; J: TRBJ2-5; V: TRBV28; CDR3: CASRLAGGVSGTQYF; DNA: TGTGCCAGCAGACTAGCGGGAGGCGTTAGTGGGACCCAGTACTTC
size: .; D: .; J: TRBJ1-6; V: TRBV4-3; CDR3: CASSQAGTPSSYNSPLHF; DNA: TGCGCCAGCAGCCAGGCCGGGACTCCCAGCTCCTATAATTCACCCCTCCACTTT
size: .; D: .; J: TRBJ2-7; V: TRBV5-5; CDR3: CASSPDTGSYEQYF; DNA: TGTGCCAGCAGCCCCGACACAGGGTCCTACGAGCAGTACTTC
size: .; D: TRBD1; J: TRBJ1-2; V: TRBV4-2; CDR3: CASSPTWTGGGNYGYTF; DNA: TGTGCCAGCAGCCCGACCTGGACAGGGGGCGGTAACTATGGCTACACCTTC
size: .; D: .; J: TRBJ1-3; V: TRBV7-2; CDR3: CASSLDWSALETGNTIYF; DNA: TGTGCCAGCAGCCTAGATTGGTCCGCGCTCGAAACTGGAAACACCATATATTTT
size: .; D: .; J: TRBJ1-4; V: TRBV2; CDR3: CAGRGETNEKLFF; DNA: TGTGCCGGGCGGGGAGAAACTAATGAAAAACTGTTTTTT
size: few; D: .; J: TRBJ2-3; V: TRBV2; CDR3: CAYEGTSTDTQYF; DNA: TGTGCCTACGAGGGGACTAGCACAGATACGCAGTATTTT
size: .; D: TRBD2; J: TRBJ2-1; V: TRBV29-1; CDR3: CSVPLSGRAWNEQFF; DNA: TGCAGCGTTCCCCTTAGCGGGAGGGCCTGGAATGAGCAGTTCTTC
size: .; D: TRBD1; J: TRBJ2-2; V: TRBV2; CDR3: CATGQGVSGELFF; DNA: TGTGCCACAGGACAGGGGGTCTCCGGGGAGCTGTTTTTT